The clone carrying this TCR beta chain was counted a single time. Antigen unknown. This record comes from a study of siplizumab effects on memory and regulatory T cells. Findings and caveats of the study: The naive T cell population seemed more diverse than memory cells and seemed a major contributor to the alloresponse. Most proliferating CD4+ or CD8+ clones, roughly 75-97%, had no naive or memory assignment. A small minority of alloreactive clones were mapped to unstimulated subsets.

Produced via immunoSEQ multiplex PCR; TCRdb's table is partial and in-frame only. The table lists 75,000 to 100,000 clones, roughly 94% of them singletons. The J segment lost 6 bases and the V segment lost 2 bases, leaving 6 bases of the junction unmatched. CDR1 is SEHNR and CDR2 is FQNEAQ in the germline V gene (reference sequence). The CDR3 consists of 15 residues. Sequencing was carried out using non-Treg CD4+ T cells sorted from blood. The source of this sequence is a human donor in good health. The rearrangement uses TRBV7-9 and TRBJ2-3; 9 nucleotides match TRBD2. This CDR3 reads CASSLTAGGSDTQYF. DNA of the CDR3: TGTGCCAGCAGCTTAACTGCGGGAGGGAGTGATACGCAGTATTTT.